This TCR beta chain appears in the sequencing data of a study of T cell repertoires in cytomegalovirus infection. The overall study: Public TCR beta signatures provided an indication of both CMV infection and a matching HLA type.

In TCRdb, the reads were re-called with MiXCR into one record per CDR3 protein. The repertoire includes under 200,000 distinct CDR3 sequences, nearly 9.5% of them detected once, and about 4.2% sits in the top ten. V trimming: 4 bases; J trimming: 2 bases; junction bases outside the gene matches: 7. The CDR3 covers 15 residues. The V gene's germline CDR1 is SGHTA and CDR2 FQGTGA. The specimen sequenced was PBMCs. The chain recombines TRBV7-3 with TRBJ2-7; 8 bases line up with TRBD2. This receptor was taken from a human donor in good health (CMV status not recorded). Some clones in this sample may be carry-over from other donors' samples. The CDR3 is CASSSRSGGPYEQYF. In DNA form, the CDR3 reads TGTGCCAGCAGCTCGCGGAGCGGGGGCCCCTACGAGCAGTACTTC.